The clone carrying this T cell receptor (beta chain) has just a few counts. Germline and junction disagree at one end, which may indicate a read error. This sample stems from a study of blood T cells in healthy people across ages. Germline V CDR1 and CDR2: SGHRS, YFSETQ. CDR3 length equals 13 residues. Primers used in a second PCR of about 7 to 12 cycles were a sample-barcoded 5' primer and a J-beta primer mix. TCRdb re-derived calls from the 5' RACE reads in MiXCR, one entry per CDR3 protein. The sample has approximately 800,000 distinct CDR3 sequences; approximately 53% are singletons. Sequencing was performed on blood. V and J are TRBV5-1 and TRBJ2-7, with D possibly TRBD2 on 5 matching bases. This sequence originates from a man aged 35 to 55 in good health. The CDR3 nucleotides read TGTGCCAGCAGTTTGGTGGCGGGCTACGAGCAGTACTTC. It codes for CASSLVAGYEQYF.